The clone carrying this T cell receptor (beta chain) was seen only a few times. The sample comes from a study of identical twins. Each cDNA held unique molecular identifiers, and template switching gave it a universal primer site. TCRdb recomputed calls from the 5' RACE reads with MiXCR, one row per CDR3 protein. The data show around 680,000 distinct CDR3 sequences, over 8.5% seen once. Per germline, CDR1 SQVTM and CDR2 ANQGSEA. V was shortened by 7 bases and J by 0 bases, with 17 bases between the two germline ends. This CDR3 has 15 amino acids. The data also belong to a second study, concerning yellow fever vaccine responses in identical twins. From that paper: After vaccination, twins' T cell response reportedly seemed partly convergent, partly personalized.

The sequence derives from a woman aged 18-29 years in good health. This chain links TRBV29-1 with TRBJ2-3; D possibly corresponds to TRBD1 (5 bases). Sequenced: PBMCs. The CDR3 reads CSGTPAETSTDTQYF. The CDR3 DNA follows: TGCAGCGGGACACCCGCGGAAACTAGCACAGATACGCAGTATTTT.